This section outlines one TCR beta chain sequence together with its context. This CDR3 comprises 13 residues. Germline V gene sequence: CDR1 DFQATT, CDR2 SNEGSKA (reference sequence). This sample was taken from a study of naive and memory T cell subsets. The beta constant-region primer was an equimolar mix of two oligonucleotides covering TRBC1 and TRBC2. The ligated cDNA underwent four PCR rounds using SP2 and nested alpha and beta constant-region primers. The cDNA 3' end received a ligated single-stranded oligonucleotide carrying the SP2 primer and a 12-nucleotide UMI. In TCRdb, the UMI-ligation and nested PCR reads were re-called with MiXCR into one record per CDR3 protein. There are 120,000 or so distinct CDR3 sequences in the sample; roughly 32% occur only once, and 0.8% to 1% lies in the top ten.

This TCR was recovered from a human donor in good health. Sequenced input: central memory CD4+ T cells from blood. This chain uses TRBV20-1 with TRBJ2-7; 7 bases agree with TRBD1. The CDR3 nucleotides are TGCAGCACGAGCACGGGACAGATCTACGAGCAGTACTTC. Protein product: CSTSTGQIYEQYF.